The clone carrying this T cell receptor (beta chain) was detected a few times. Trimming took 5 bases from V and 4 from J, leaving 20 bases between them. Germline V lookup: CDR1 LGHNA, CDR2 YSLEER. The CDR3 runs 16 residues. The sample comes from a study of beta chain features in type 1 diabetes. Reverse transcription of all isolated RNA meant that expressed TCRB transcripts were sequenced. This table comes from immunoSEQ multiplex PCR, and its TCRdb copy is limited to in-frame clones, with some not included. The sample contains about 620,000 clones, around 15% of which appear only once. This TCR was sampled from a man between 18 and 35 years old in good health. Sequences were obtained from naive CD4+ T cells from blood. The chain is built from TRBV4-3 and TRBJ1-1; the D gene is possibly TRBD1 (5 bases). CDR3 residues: CASSFRDGRRSTEAFF. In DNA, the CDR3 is TGCGCCAGCAGCTTCCGGGACGGAAGGCGTAGCACTGAAGCTTTCTTT.